This T cell receptor beta chain was documented in a study of breast tumors, draining lymph nodes, adjacent tissues. Study conclusions and caveats: Tumor repertoires ranked between lymph nodes and nontumor tissue in diversity, with V and J gene preferences. That most tumor T cells come from lymph nodes remained unproven.

Axillary draining lymph nodes of breast cancer patients supplied the node samples. V was pared by 5 bases and J by 8 bases, with 6 bases of the junction left unmatched. This CDR3 spans 13 amino acids. CDR1 is SGHAT and CDR2 is FQDESV in the germline V gene (reference sequence). TCRdb called the multiplex PCR reads again in MiXCR, with one record for every CDR3 protein. The sample holds under 150,000 distinct CDR3 sequences, 21% seen once. This clonotype was seen repeatedly, ten times or more. No antigen is known for it. V and J are TRBV11-1 and TRBJ2-1; 7 bases map to TRBD1. Material for sequencing was axillary lymph node tissue. This sequence was found in a female donor with breast cancer. Some clones in this sample may be carry-over from other donors' samples. The CDR3 here is CASSLYRGHEQFF. The CDR3 DNA is TGTGCCAGCAGCCTCTACAGGGGCCATGAGCAGTTCTTC.